These 20 T cell receptor beta chains originate from one sample sequenced in a study of T cell repertoires in cytomegalovirus infection. TCRdb itself ran the reads through MiXCR, one entry per CDR3 protein. The table has some 200,000 distinct CDR3 sequences, roughly a fifth seen once; the top ten hold approximately 3%. The sequencing input was PBMCs. The receptor source for this set is a human donor in good health (CMV status not recorded). Some clones in this sample may be carry-over from other donors' samples.

As to this clonotype: This CDR3 is missing its conserved last phenylalanine or tryptophan, likely due to a read error. This chain links TRBV7-3 with TRBJ2-7; no reliable D call. V shed 0 bases and J shed 3 bases, with 12 bases lying between them. The germline V gene encodes CDR1 SGHTA and CDR2 FQGTGA. The length of the CDR3 is 15 residues. The CDR3 bases are TGTGCCAGCAGCTTAACGAGGCAGGAAATCTACGAGCAGTACTTA. Its translation is CASSLTRQEIYEQYL.

This clonotype was observed a few times. This chain links TRBV14 with TRBJ1-1; D gene uncertain. CDR1 and CDR2 (germline): SGHDN, FVKESK. V dropped 0 bases and J dropped 4 bases, with 9 bases sitting between them. The CDR3 has 14 residues. The CDR3 nucleotides read TGTGCCAGCAGCCAAGATCTGGGTCTCACTGAAGCTTTCTTT. Translation gives CASSQDLGLTEAFF.

This clonotype occurred once. An end of the junction differs from the germline gene, which may be a read error. The V and J genes are TRBV7-8 and TRBJ1-2, with 7 bases fitting TRBD1. This CDR3 is 15 amino acids long. The germline CDR1 and CDR2 sequences are SGHVS and FQNEAQ. The CDR3 loop reads CTSSPRADRDDGYTF. The CDR3 bases are TGTACCAGCAGCCCCCGGGCTGACAGGGATGATGGCTACACCTTC. The full variable domain, rest sourced from reference TRBV7-8 and TRBJ1-2, is GAGVSQSPRYKVAKRGQDVALRCDPISGHVSLFWYQQALGQGPEFLTYFQNEAQLDKSGLPSDRFFAERPEGSVSTLKIQRTQQEDSAVYLCTSSPRADRDDGYTFGSGTRLTVV.

The chain combines TRBV12-3 or TRBV12-4 with TRBJ2-3, with no clear D. Trimming took 7 bases from V and 2 from J, leaving 10 bases between them. The CDR3 consists of 13 residues. The CDR3, as DNA: TGTGCCAGCACGCGCCAGGCCACAGATACGCAGTATTTT. Protein product: CASTRQATDTQYF.

In DNA form, the CDR3 reads TGCGCCAGCAGCCCCCGGACAGGGACGGGCACTGAAGCTTTCTTT. Translation: CASSPRTGTGTEAFF. The rearrangement links TRBV5-1 to TRBJ1-1, with 8 bases that match TRBD1. This CDR3 is built from 15 residues. After removal of 4 bases from V and 4 bases from J, the junction contained 9 bases not matched to a gene. Per germline, CDR1 SGHRS and CDR2 YFSETQ.

The chain couples TRBV14 to TRBJ2-1; 11 bases align to TRBD2. The CDR3 contains 17 residues. J lost 7 bases, V lost 5 bases, and 13 bases had no gene match. The germline gives CDR1 SGHDN, CDR2 FVKESK. CDR3 sequence (DNA): TGTGCCAGCAGCACTAGCGGGAGTTGGGTCCGTAGGAATGAGCAGTTCTTC. Protein: CASSTSGSWVRRNEQFF.

DNA for the CDR3: TGCAGTGCTGCAGGGAGCTCCTACAATGAGCAGTTCTTC. Its translation: CSAAGSSYNEQFF. The chain carries TRBV20-1 and TRBJ2-1, with D perhaps matching TRBD1 or TRBD2 (5 bases each). Germline V lookup: CDR1 DFQATT, CDR2 SNEGSKA (reference sequence). CDR3 length: 13 residues. The V end was cut by 5 bases, the J end by 0 bases, with 8 bases between.

This clonotype was seen only a few times. The rearrangement joins TRBV20-1 to TRBJ2-3; a weak D match, TRBD1 (6 bases). The germline gives CDR1 DFQATT, CDR2 SNEGSKA (reference sequence). CDR3 length: 16 residues. The ends were cut back, 3 bases at V and 2 bases at J, with 18 bases in the middle. The chain's CDR3 is CSARDPQGHITDTQYF. CDR3 coding DNA: TGCAGTGCTAGGGACCCCCAGGGACACATCACAGATACGCAGTATTTT.

This clonotype occurred many times. CDR3 in DNA: TGTGCCATCAGCGTTGACTCTGGAAACACCATATATTTT. Its translation is CAISVDSGNTIYF. The chain couples TRBV10-3 to TRBJ1-3; D call uncertain. The CDR3 has 13 amino acids. Trimming took off 6 bases at V and 0 bases at J, with 6 bases between the two ends. Germline CDR1 reads ENHRY; CDR2 reads SYGVKD.

This chain links TRBV28 with TRBJ2-7, with 10 bases that match TRBD2. There are 15 residues in the CDR3. CDR1 is MDHEN and CDR2 is SYDVKM in the germline V gene. V gave up 8 bases and J gave up 0 bases; unmatched junction bases: 7. The CDR3: CASSTPSGSSYEQYF. CDR3 DNA: TGTGCCAGCTCCACGCCTAGCGGGAGCTCCTACGAGCAGTACTTC. The full variable domain, in which reference TRBV28 and TRBJ2-7 provide the parts outside the CDR3, is DVKVTQSSRYLVKRTGEKVFLECVQDMDHENMFWYRQDPGLGLRLIYFSYDVKMKEKGDIPEGYSVSREKKERFSLILESASTNQTSMYLCASSTPSGSSYEQYFGPGTRLTVT.

This clonotype was seen many times. The rearrangement joins TRBV11-3 to TRBJ2-1, with D perhaps matching TRBD2 (7 bases). V lost 7 bases and J lost 2, with 12 bases in between. Germline V gene data show CDR1 as SGHNT and CDR2 as YENEEA. The CDR3 has 14 amino acids. The CDR3 region is CASTSGGTYNEQFF. CDR3 bases: TGTGCCAGCACCTCGGGGGGCACCTACAATGAGCAGTTCTTC.

This chain uses TRBV5-6 with TRBJ2-5, with 9 nucleotides matching TRBD1. The CDR3 length is 15 residues. Looked up from germline, CDR1 is SGHDT and CDR2 is YYEEEE. Trimming at V came to 0 bases and at J to 5 bases, leaving 5 bases not matched to a gene. The CDR3 region is CASSLVGQGFETQYF. CDR3 in DNA: TGTGCCAGCAGCTTGGTAGGACAGGGGTTTGAGACCCAGTACTTC.

This rearrangement joins TRBV9 to TRBJ1-3; tentative D call: TRBD1 (5 bases). The ends were cut back, 0 bases at V and 2 bases at J, with 15 bases in the middle. The germline V gene encodes CDR1 SGDLS and CDR2 YYNGEE. This CDR3 contains 17 residues. Written as DNA, the CDR3 is TGTGCCAGCAGCGTAGACCCCGGAGGGGTAACTGGAAACACCATATATTTT. It codes for CASSVDPGGVTGNTIYF.

This clonotype was seen a handful of times. This rearrangement joins TRBV5-1 to TRBJ2-3; D gene uncertain. This CDR3 is 14 amino acids long. Germline V gene lookup returns CDR1 SGHRS and CDR2 YFSETQ. V shed 0 bases and J shed 6 bases, with 11 bases lying between them. The DNA of the CDR3 is TGCGCCAGCAGCTTGGACTTAACTGGGGATACGCAGTATTTT. As protein: CASSLDLTGDTQYF.

The chain recombines TRBV28 with TRBJ2-1; possible D gene TRBD2, 5 bases. Germline V CDR1 and CDR2: MDHEN, SYDVKM. The CDR3 has 11 residues. V dropped 7 bases and J dropped 4 bases, with 5 bases sitting between them. Here the CDR3 DNA reads TGTGCCAGCACGGGGTACAATGAGCAGTTCTTC. Protein product: CASTGYNEQFF.

This clonotype was counted between two and nine times. The V and J genes are TRBV28 and TRBJ2-3, with 10 nucleotides matching TRBD1. Germline CDR1 reads MDHEN; CDR2 reads SYDVKM. The CDR3 length is 17 residues. After removal of 6 bases from V and 5 bases from J, the junction contained 14 bases not matched to a gene. This CDR3 reads CASSLSRGQGRGDTQYF. The CDR3 DNA sequence: TGTGCCAGCAGCCTATCTCGGGGACAGGGGAGGGGAGATACGCAGTATTTT.

V and J are TRBV11-3 and TRBJ2-1; no clear D. CDR1 is SGHNT, CDR2 YENEEA, per germline. Trimming pared 4 bases from V and 5 bases from J, leaving 6 bases between. The length of the CDR3 is 12 residues. This CDR3 is CASSSRDNEQFF. Written as DNA, the CDR3 is TGTGCCAGCAGCTCAAGGGACAATGAGCAGTTCTTC.

This clonotype occurred a few times. CDR3 residues: CASSRQGTIQGYTF. The CDR3 coding sequence is TGTGCCAGCAGCCGACAGGGAACCATCCAAGGCTACACCTTC. The V call is TRBV7-6, the J call TRBJ1-2; 7 bases match TRBD1. Germline V gives CDR1 SGHVS, CDR2 FNYEAQ. V dropped 5 bases and J dropped 8; count of bases not matched to a gene: 11. CDR3 length equals 14 residues.

About this clonotype: With a much larger clone just one base away, this may be a read error. The chain carries TRBV19 and TRBJ1-1; 9 bases fit TRBD1. The CDR3 covers 17 residues. Germline CDR1 is LNHDA and CDR2 is SQIVND (reference sequence). Here the CDR3 DNA reads TGTTCCAGTAGGATTGGACAGGGGACTCTACTGAACACTGAAGCTTTCTTT. This sequence encodes CSSRIGQGTLLNTEAFF.

This clonotype has a handful of counts. The chain uses TRBV28 and TRBJ2-5; 8 bases match TRBD1. The CDR3 has 14 amino acids. In germline, CDR1 is MDHEN, CDR2 SYDVKM. The V segment lost 5 bases and the J segment 3 bases; nucleotides outside the gene matches: 5. The CDR3 DNA is TGTGCCAGCAGTCCCCCGGGACAGGAAGAGACCCAGTACTTC. Amino acid sequence: CASSPPGQEETQYF. Supplemented by reference TRBV28 and TRBJ2-5, the full variable domain reads DVKVTQSSRYLVKRTGEKVFLECVQDMDHENMFWYRQDPGLGLRLIYFSYDVKMKEKGDIPEGYSVSREKKERFSLILESASTNQTSMYLCASSPPGQEETQYFGPGTRLLVL.